Following are 18 T cell receptor beta chains from one sample sequenced in a study of T cells in Graves' hyperthyroidism and ophthalmopathy. Amplification targeted TCR beta CDR3 regions from RNA transcripts. RT-PCR in the first round (using the HTBI primer set) targeted the TCR CDR3. From the multiplex PCR reads, TCRdb called clonotypes with MiXCR, one entry per CDR3 protein. In the table there are nearly 600,000 distinct CDR3 sequences, 11% to 15% of which are singletons. The sequenced sample was blood. These receptor sequences come from a woman aged 18-30 years with Graves' ophthalmopathy.

This clonotype was counted between two and nine times. The CDR3 nucleotides read TGCAGTGCCCCGGGACTAGCGGGCCGGGAGACCCAGTACTTC. It translates to CSAPGLAGRETQYF. This chain links TRBV20-1 with TRBJ2-5; TRBD2 aligns across 12 bases. The CDR3 spans 14 residues. Trimming took 6 bases from V and 5 from J; bases not matched to a gene: 7. Germline loops: CDR1 DFQATT, CDR2 SNEGSKA (reference sequence).

The chain couples TRBV29-1 to TRBJ2-1, with 7 nucleotides matching TRBD1. CDR1 is SQVTM and CDR2 is ANQGSEA in the germline V gene. The junction had 15 bases not matched to a gene; V was cut back by 4 bases and J by 6 bases. The CDR3 sequence is 16 residues long. The DNA of the CDR3 is TGCAGCGTTGGCCCTTTGGAAGGGGGCCTAAGCAATGAGCAGTTCTTC. It translates to CSVGPLEGGLSNEQFF.

In its sample, this clonotype was seen many times. This chain uses TRBV30 with TRBJ1-5; unclear D gene. Germline V lookup: CDR1 GTSNPN, CDR2 SVGIG (reference sequence). CDR3 length: 14 residues. The ends were cut back, 0 bases at V and 0 bases at J, with 6 bases in the middle. The CDR3 DNA reads TGTGCCTGGAGTGTAGGTTATAGCAATCAGCCCCAGCATTTT. As protein: CAWSVGYSNQPQHF.

The chain has TRBV9 and TRBJ2-7; D ambiguous. Trimming left V 3 bases short and J 2 bases short, with 21 bases between. Per the germline V gene, CDR1 is SGDLS and CDR2 is YYNGEE. CDR3 length: 17 amino acids. CDR3 in DNA: TGTGCCAGCAGCGGGCCCGAGAGCCGAGAGGAGACCTACGAGCAGTACTTC. Translating it yields CASSGPESREETYEQYF.

The chain carries TRBV6-1 and TRBJ1-5; 8 bases map to TRBD1. The CDR3 loop spans 16 amino acids. Germline V gene data show CDR1 as MNHNS and CDR2 as SASEGT. The V gene end was trimmed by 0 bases and the J gene end by 5 bases; junction bases not matched to a gene: 6. The CDR3 sequence is CASSEAAGGNDQPQHF. DNA for the CDR3: TGTGCCAGCAGTGAAGCGGCAGGGGGCAACGATCAGCCCCAGCATTTT.

The chain links TRBV20-1 to TRBJ1-1, with 9 bases identical to TRBD1. This CDR3 spans 13 amino acids. V was pared by 3 bases and J by 5 bases, with 4 bases of the junction left unmatched. The germline CDR1 and CDR2 sequences are DFQATT and SNEGSKA (reference sequence). The CDR3 DNA is TGCAGTGCTAGGGGGACAGGGCGGACTGAAGCTTTCTTT. Translated, it gives CSARGTGRTEAFF.

This clonotype was picked up many times. The chain employs TRBV12-3 or TRBV12-4 and TRBJ2-1, with 12 bases fitting TRBD2. The CDR3 spans 15 residues. Trimming cost V 3 bases and J 12 bases; bases outside gene matches: 9. The CDR3 spells CASSLGLAGDPPQFF. CDR3 DNA: TGTGCCAGCAGTTTGGGACTAGCGGGTGACCCACCGCAGTTCTTC.

This rearrangement joins TRBV18 to TRBJ2-2; TRBD1 is a possible D gene (5 bases). The germline V gene has CDR1 KGHSH and CDR2 LQKENI. This CDR3 is 15 amino acids long. V lost 2 bases, J lost 5 bases, and 12 bases lay in between. CDR3 sequence reads: CASSPETAMTGELFF. The CDR3 DNA reads TGTGCCAGCTCACCAGAGACAGCGATGACCGGGGAGCTGTTTTTT.

This clonotype was found many times. The J gene is TRBJ2-5, the V gene TRBV29-1; D possibly corresponds to TRBD2 (6 bases). Trimming stripped 7 bases from V and 5 bases from J, with 20 bases between. CDR1 SQVTM and CDR2 ANQGSEA come from the germline V gene. This CDR3 has 14 amino acids. CDR3 in amino acids: CSAAPDTGGETQYF. The CDR3 bases are TGCAGCGCAGCCCCGGACACCGGAGGGGAGACCCAGTACTTC.

In this sample, this clonotype turned up many times. The chain links TRBV7-3 to TRBJ2-5; D might be TRBD2 (7 bases). The germline CDR1 and CDR2 sequences are SGHTA and FQGTGA. V dropped 5 bases and J dropped 2 bases, with 12 bases sitting between them. The CDR3 is made up of 14 amino acids. The CDR3 sequence is CASSGGGTQETQYF. The CDR3 DNA reads TGTGCCAGCAGCGGGGGGGGCACTCAAGAGACCCAGTACTTC.

This clonotype was recorded many times. J is TRBJ1-1 and V is TRBV30; D is undetermined. Trimming removed 6 bases from V and 0 bases from J, with 8 bases in between. Germline CDR1 and CDR2: GTSNPN and SVGIG (reference sequence). CDR3 length: 12 residues. In DNA form, the CDR3 reads TGTGCCTGTCAAACAGTGAACACTGAAGCTTTCTTT. Amino acid sequence: CACQTVNTEAFF.

This clonotype was counted only a few times. The chain recombines TRBV11-2 with TRBJ2-3, with a weak D call TRBD2 (6 bases). The CDR3 consists of 16 residues. Trimming took 5 bases from V and 0 from J, leaving 15 bases between them. CDR1 and CDR2 from the germline V gene are SGHAT and FQNNGV. The CDR3 loop reads CASSQDTGESTDTQYF. The CDR3 region has the DNA TGTGCCAGCAGCCAAGATACGGGAGAGAGCACAGATACGCAGTATTTT.

This clonotype was detected ten times or more. This chain joins TRBV27 and TRBJ1-1; 9 nucleotides agree with TRBD1. The CDR3 loop spans 17 amino acids. The germline gives CDR1 MNHEY, CDR2 SMNVEV (reference sequence). V lost 4 bases, J lost 3 bases, and 12 bases stayed unmatched. CDR3 DNA: TGTGCCAGCAGTTCCTACCGGGACAGGGTCCGGGACACTGAAGCTTTCTTT. Protein sequence: CASSSYRDRVRDTEAFF.

This clonotype was found many times. The chain recombines TRBV11-2 with TRBJ1-1, with D perhaps matching TRBD1 (6 bases). The V end lost 4 bases, the J end lost 6 bases, and 18 bases lay between the germline ends. CDR3 length equals 15 residues. Germline CDR1 is SGHAT and CDR2 is FQNNGV. DNA for the CDR3: TGTGCCAGCAGCTGGGGAAACAGGGTGGGACCTGAAGCTTTCTTT. It is translated as CASSWGNRVGPEAFF.

CDR3 bases: TGTGCCACCTTAGGCCCGGCTTCCTACGAGCAGTACTTC. Its protein is CATLGPASYEQYF. This chain connects TRBV28 to TRBJ2-7; D is ambiguous. Per the germline V gene, CDR1 is MDHEN and CDR2 is SYDVKM. The V end lost 10 bases, the J end lost 1 base, and 14 bases lay between the germline ends. This CDR3 region has 13 residues.

This clonotype was seen only a few times. This sequence joins TRBV9 and TRBJ1-2, with 11 bases aligning to TRBD1. The V and J ends lost 4 bases and 13 bases, in that order; junction bases with no gene match: 6. CDR1 is SGDLS, CDR2 YYNGEE, per germline. The CDR3 has 12 amino acids. The CDR3 coding sequence is TGTGCCAGCAGCCCCCCGGGACAGGGGGGCACCTTC. It encodes CASSPPGQGGTF. Variable domain in full (rest from reference TRBV9 and TRBJ1-2): DSGVTQTPKHLITATGQRVTLRCSPRSGDLSVYWYQQSLDQGLQFLIQYYNGEERAKGNILERFSAQQFPDLHSELNLSSLELGDSALYFCASSPPGQGGTFGSGTRLTVV.

In its sample, this clonotype was seen many times. This chain connects TRBV6-1 to TRBJ1-4; no clear D gene. Germline CDR1 and CDR2: MNHNS and SASEGT. The CDR3 contains 14 residues. V dropped 4 bases and J dropped 10 bases, with 16 bases sitting between them. The CDR3 loop reads CASSVQTASGKLFF. CDR3 DNA: TGTGCCAGCAGTGTTCAGACGGCGTCGGGAAAACTGTTTTTT.

This clonotype was counted at least ten times. The chain carries TRBV12-3 or TRBV12-4 and TRBJ2-7; 7 nucleotides match TRBD1. Germline trimming cut 4 bases from V and 3 bases from J; bases unmatched to any gene: 6. The CDR3 is made up of 14 amino acids. The CDR3 here is CASSWTWDSYEQYF. Here the CDR3 DNA reads TGTGCCAGCAGTTGGACCTGGGACAGCTACGAGCAGTACTTC.